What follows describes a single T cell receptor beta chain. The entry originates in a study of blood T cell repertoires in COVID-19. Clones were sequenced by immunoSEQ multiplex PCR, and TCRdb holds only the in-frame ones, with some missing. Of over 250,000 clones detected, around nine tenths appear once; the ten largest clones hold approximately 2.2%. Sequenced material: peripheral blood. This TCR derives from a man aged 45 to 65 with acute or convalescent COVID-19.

CDR3 amino acids: CASRSQGVQETQYF. In DNA form, the CDR3 reads TGTGCCAGCAGGTCACAGGGGGTCCAAGAGACCCAGTACTTC. V usage is TRBV6-5 and J usage is TRBJ2-5; 8 nucleotides line up with TRBD1. The CDR3 sequence is 14 residues long. Germline values: CDR1 MNHEY, CDR2 SVGAGI. V was pared by 6 bases and J by 1 base, with 4 bases of the junction left unmatched.